This T cell receptor beta chain came from a study of Ad26.COV2.S vaccination and SARS-CoV-2 variants. Study-wide background: The study gave Ad26.COV2.S intramuscularly, once or twice 56 days apart.

There are a few counts of this clone. The CDR3 consists of 14 residues. The V gene lost 6 bases and the J gene lost 1 base, with 11 bases spanning the gap. In germline, CDR1 is WSHSY, CDR2 SAAADI. Treatment reported: approximately 18 received Ad26.COV2.S at low or high dose, single or two shots; about 5 received placebo; per-sample allocation not given. The investigators took samples on day 63 after the first vaccine or placebo injection. The protocol was immunoSEQ multiplex PCR, while the TCRdb copy is restricted to in-frame clones and leaves out a portion. Of 300,000 to 350,000 clones detected, about nine tenths appear once; the ten largest clones hold 6.4%.

The sequences come from peripheral blood, collected in a trial of Ad26.COV2.S vaccine versus placebo. The chain recombines TRBV10-2 with TRBJ2-3; no definite D call. The TCR originated in a person aged 18-60 years who received the Ad26.COV2.S COVID-19 vaccine or a placebo. The CDR3 region is CASRDVARTDTQYF. In DNA form, the CDR3 reads TGCGCCAGCAGGGACGTCGCTCGCACAGATACGCAGTATTTT.